The sequence of this TCR beta chain was determined in a study of beta chain features in type 1 diabetes. About the research overall: The number of sorted cells examined across all samples was around 110 million.

TCRB transcripts that were expressed got sequenced, as all of the isolated RNA had been reverse transcribed. The study sequenced naive, central memory and regulatory T cell samples to an average of about 3.6 million reads. Clones were read by immunoSEQ multiplex PCR, and TCRdb kept only the in-frame ones, dropping some. Among approximately 470,000 clones listed, approximately 31% were seen once. Study-level findings and limits: People with Type 1 diabetes carried modestly yet significantly shorter TCRB CDR3s in all four CD4+ subsets.

Sorting that relied on CD45RO/CCR7/CD25/CD127/CD95/CD27 yielded CD4+ naive, central memory, regulatory and stem cell-like memory cells. This clone was seen a few times. Its specificity is not known. The CDR3 contains 15 residues. Germline loops: CDR1 SQVTM, CDR2 ANQGSEA. V lost 6 bases and J 0 bases, leaving 14 bases between the germline ends. The chain is built from TRBV29-1 and TRBJ1-4, with D unclear. This sequence originates from a man in his late teens or twenties in good health. The sequenced material came from naive CD4+ T cells from blood. The CDR3 here is CSVTYRSATNEKLFF. DNA for the CDR3: TGCAGCGTAACGTACCGCAGTGCAACTAATGAAAAACTGTTTTTT.